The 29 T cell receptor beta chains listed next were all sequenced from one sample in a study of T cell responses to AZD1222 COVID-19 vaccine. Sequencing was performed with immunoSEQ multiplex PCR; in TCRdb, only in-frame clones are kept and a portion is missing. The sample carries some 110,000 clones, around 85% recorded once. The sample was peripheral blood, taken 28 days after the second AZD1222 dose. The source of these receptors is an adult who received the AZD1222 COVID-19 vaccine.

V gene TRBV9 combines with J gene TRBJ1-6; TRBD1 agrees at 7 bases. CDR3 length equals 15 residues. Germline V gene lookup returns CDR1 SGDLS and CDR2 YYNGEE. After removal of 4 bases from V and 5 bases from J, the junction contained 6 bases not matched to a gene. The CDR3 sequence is CASSPTTGNNSPLHF. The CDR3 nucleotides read TGTGCCAGCAGCCCGACGACAGGGAATAATTCACCCCTCCACTTT.

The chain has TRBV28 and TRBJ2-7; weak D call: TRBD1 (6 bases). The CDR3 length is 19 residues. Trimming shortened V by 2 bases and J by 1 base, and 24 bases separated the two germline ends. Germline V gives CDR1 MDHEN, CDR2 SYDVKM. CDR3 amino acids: CASSLARTVGEKQSYEQYF. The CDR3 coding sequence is TGTGCCAGCAGTTTAGCTCGGACAGTTGGGGAGAAACAATCCTACGAGCAGTACTTC.

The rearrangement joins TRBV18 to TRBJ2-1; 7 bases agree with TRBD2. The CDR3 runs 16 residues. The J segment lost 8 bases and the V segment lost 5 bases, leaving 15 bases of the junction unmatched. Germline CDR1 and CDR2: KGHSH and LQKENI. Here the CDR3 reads CASSNTRHPGGDEQFF. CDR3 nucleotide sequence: TGTGCCAGCTCAAATACTCGACACCCGGGAGGTGATGAGCAGTTCTTC.

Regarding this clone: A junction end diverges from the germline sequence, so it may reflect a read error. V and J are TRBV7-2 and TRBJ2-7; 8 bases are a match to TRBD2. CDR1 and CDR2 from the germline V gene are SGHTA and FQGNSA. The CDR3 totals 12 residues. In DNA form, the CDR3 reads TGTGCCAGCAGCTTAGCAGGGGGACTAGTCACCTTC. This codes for CASSLAGGLVTF.

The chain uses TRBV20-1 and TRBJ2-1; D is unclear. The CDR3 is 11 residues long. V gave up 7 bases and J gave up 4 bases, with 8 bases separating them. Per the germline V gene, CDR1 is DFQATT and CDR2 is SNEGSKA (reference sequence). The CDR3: CSVSIYNEQFF. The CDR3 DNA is TGCAGTGTATCTATATACAATGAGCAGTTCTTC.

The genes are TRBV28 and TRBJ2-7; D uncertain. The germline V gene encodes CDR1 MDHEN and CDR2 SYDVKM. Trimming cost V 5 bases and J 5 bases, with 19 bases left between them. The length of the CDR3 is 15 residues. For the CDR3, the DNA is TGTGCCAGCAGTACCGGGTCCTCGGTTCCCAACGAGCAGTACTTC. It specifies CASSTGSSVPNEQYF.

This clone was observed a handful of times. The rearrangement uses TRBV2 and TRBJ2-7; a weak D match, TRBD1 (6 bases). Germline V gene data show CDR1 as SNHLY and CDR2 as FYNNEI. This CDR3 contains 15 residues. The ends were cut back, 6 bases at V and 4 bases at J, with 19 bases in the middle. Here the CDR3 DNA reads TGTGCCAGCAGAAGGCTGCCGGGACACGAGTACGAGCAGTACTTC. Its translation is CASRRLPGHEYEQYF.

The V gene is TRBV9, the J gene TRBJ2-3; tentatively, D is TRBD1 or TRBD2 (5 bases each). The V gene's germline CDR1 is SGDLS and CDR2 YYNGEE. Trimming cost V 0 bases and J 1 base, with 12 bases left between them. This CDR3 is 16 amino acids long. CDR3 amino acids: CASSVANLGGTDTQYF. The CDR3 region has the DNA TGTGCCAGCAGCGTAGCTAACTTGGGGGGCACAGATACGCAGTATTTT.

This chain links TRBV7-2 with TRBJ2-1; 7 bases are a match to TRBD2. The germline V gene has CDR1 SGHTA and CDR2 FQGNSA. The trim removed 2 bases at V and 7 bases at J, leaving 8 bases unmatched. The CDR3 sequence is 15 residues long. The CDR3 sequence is CASSLFTGGGNEQFF. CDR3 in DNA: TGTGCCAGCAGCTTATTCACGGGGGGAGGGAATGAGCAGTTCTTC.

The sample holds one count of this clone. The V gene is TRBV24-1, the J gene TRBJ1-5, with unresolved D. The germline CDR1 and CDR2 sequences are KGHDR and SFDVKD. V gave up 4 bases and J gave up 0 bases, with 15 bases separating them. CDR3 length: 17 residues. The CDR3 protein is CATSEPEKGYSNQPQHF. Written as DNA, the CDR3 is TGTGCCACCAGTGAACCCGAGAAGGGCTATAGCAATCAGCCCCAGCATTTT.

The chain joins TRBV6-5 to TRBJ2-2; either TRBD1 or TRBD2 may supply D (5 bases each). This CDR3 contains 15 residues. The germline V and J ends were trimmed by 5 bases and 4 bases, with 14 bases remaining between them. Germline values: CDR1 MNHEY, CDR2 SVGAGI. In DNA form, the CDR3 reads TGTGCCAGCAGTACCCAGGGAGTTCTCACCGGGGAGCTGTTTTTT. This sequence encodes CASSTQGVLTGELFF.

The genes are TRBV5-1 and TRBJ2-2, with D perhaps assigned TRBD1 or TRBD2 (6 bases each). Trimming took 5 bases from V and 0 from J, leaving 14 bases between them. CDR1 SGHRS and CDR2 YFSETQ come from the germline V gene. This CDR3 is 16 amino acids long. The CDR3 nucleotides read TGCGCCAGCAGTTTGAATAGGGGGGCGAACACCGGGGAGCTGTTTTTT. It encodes CASSLNRGANTGELFF.

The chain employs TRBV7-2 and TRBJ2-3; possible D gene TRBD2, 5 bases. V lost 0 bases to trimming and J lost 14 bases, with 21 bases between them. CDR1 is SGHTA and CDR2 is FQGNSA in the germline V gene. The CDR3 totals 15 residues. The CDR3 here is CASSLAPMTASSTYF. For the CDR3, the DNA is TGTGCCAGCAGCTTAGCCCCTATGACTGCTAGCAGTACGTATTTT.

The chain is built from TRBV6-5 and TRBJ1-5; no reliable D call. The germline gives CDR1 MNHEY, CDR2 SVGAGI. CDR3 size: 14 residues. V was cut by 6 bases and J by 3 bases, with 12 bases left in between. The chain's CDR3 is CASSTGRYNQPQHF. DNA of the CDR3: TGTGCCAGCAGCACCGGACGGTACAATCAGCCCCAGCATTTT.

The CDR3 here is CSVRQAIYNEQFF. The CDR3 DNA sequence: TGCAGCGTTCGACAGGCGATCTACAATGAGCAGTTCTTC. The rearrangement uses TRBV29-1 and TRBJ2-1; TRBD1 is a possible D gene (6 bases). With 5 bases removed from V and 3 bases from J, the gap between germline ends came to 11 bases. The CDR3 is 13 amino acids. In germline, CDR1 is SQVTM, CDR2 ANQGSEA.

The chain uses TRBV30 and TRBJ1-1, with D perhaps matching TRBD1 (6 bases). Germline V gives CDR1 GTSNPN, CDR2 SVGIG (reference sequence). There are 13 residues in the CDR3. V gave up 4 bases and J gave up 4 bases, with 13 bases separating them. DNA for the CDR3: TGTGCCTGGAAGCATGGGGGCGGCACTGAAGCTTTCTTT. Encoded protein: CAWKHGGGTEAFF.

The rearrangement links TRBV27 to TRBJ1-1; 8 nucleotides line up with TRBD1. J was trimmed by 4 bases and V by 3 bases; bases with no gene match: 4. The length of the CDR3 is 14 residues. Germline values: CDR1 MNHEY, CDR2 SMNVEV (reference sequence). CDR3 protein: CASSLTQGVTEAFF. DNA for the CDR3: TGTGCCAGCAGTTTGACACAGGGGGTCACTGAAGCTTTCTTT.

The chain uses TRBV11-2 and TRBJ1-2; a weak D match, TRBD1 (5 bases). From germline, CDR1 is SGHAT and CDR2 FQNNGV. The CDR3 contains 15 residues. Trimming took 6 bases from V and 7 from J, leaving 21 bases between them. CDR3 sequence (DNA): TGTGCCAGCAGACCATCTAGGGGTTTTTTCGTTGGCTACACCTTC. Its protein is CASRPSRGFFVGYTF.

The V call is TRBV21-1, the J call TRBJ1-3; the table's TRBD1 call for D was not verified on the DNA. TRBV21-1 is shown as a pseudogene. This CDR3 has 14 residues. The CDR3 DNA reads TGTGCCAGCAGCACACAGGGAGAGGGAAACACCATATATTTT. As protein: CASSTQGEGNTIYF.

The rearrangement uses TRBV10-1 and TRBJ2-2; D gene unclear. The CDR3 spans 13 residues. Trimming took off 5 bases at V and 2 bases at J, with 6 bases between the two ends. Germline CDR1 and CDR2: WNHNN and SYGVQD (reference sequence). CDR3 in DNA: TGCGCCAGCAGTTTCCCTAACACCGGGGAGCTGTTTTTT. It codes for CASSFPNTGELFF.

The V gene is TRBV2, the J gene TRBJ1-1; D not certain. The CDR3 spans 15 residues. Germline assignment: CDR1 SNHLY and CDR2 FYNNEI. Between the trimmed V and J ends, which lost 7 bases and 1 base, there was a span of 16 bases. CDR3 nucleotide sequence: TGTGCCAGCATTGTGTACGGGCAAAGGAACACTGAAGCTTTCTTT. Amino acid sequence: CASIVYGQRNTEAFF.

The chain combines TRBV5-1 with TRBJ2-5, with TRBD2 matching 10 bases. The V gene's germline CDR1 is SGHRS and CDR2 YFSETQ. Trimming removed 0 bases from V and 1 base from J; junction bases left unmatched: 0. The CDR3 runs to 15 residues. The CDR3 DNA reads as TGCGCCAGCAGCTTGGGGACTAGCGGCCAAGAGACCCAGTACTTC. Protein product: CASSLGTSGQETQYF. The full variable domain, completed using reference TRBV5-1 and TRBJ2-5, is KAGVTQTPRYLIKTRGQQVTLSCSPISGHRSVSWYQQTPGQGLQFLFEYFSETQRNKGNFPGRFSGRQFSNSRSEMNVSTLELGDSALYLCASSLGTSGQETQYFGPGTRLLVL.

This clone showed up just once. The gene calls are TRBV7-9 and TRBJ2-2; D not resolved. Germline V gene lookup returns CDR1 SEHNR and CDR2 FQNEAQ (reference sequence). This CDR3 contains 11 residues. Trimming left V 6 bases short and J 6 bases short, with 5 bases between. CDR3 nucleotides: TGTGCCAGCAGTGAACCCGGGGAGCTGTTTTTT. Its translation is CASSEPGELFF.

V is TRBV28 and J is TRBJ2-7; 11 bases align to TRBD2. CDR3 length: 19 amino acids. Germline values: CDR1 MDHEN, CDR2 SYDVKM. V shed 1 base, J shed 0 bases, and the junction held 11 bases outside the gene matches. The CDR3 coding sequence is TGTGCCAGCAGTTTATCGTTGGGATCCGGACTAGCGGGCTCCTACGAGCAGTACTTC. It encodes CASSLSLGSGLAGSYEQYF.

The DNA for the CDR3 is TGTGCCAGCACTCCCACCGGCACAGGGTGGGAGACCCAGTACTTC. Translating gives CASTPTGTGWETQYF. The chain combines TRBV28 with TRBJ2-5; maybe TRBD1 (6 bases). V dropped 7 bases and J dropped 5 bases, with 20 bases sitting between them. The CDR3 sequence is 15 residues long. CDR1 is MDHEN, CDR2 SYDVKM, per germline.

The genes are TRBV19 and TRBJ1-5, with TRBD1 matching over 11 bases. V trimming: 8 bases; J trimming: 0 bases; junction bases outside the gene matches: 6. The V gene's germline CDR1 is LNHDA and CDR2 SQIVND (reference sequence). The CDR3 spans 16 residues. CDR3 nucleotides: TGTGCCAGTTGTGCCGGACAGGGGGCTAGCAATCAGCCCCAGCATTTT. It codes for CASCAGQGASNQPQHF.

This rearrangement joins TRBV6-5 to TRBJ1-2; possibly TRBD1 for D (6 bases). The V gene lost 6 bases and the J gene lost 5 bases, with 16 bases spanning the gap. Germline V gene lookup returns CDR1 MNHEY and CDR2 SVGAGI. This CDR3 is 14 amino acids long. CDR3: CASSRGQGGYGYTF. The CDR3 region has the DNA TGTGCCAGCAGCCGGGGGCAGGGAGGGTATGGCTACACCTTC.

The CDR3 sequence: CASSLSRTDYGYTF. CDR3 in DNA: TGTGCCAGCAGTTTATCCCGGACAGACTATGGCTACACCTTC. The chain recombines TRBV27 with TRBJ1-2; the D gene is possibly TRBD1 (6 bases). From germline, CDR1 is MNHEY and CDR2 SMNVEV (reference sequence). Trimming left V 0 bases short and J 3 bases short, with 8 bases between. The CDR3 is 14 residues long.

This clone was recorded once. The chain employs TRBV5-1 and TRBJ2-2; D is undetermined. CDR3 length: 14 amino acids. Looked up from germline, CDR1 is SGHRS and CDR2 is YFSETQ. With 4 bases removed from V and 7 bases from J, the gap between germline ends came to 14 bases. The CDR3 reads CASSAWVAIGELFF. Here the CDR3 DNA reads TGCGCCAGCAGCGCCTGGGTGGCCATCGGGGAGCTGTTTTTT. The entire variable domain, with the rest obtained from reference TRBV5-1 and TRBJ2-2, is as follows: KAGVTQTPRYLIKTRGQQVTLSCSPISGHRSVSWYQQTPGQGLQFLFEYFSETQRNKGNFPGRFSGRQFSNSRSEMNVSTLELGDSALYLCASSAWVAIGELFFGEGSRLTVL.